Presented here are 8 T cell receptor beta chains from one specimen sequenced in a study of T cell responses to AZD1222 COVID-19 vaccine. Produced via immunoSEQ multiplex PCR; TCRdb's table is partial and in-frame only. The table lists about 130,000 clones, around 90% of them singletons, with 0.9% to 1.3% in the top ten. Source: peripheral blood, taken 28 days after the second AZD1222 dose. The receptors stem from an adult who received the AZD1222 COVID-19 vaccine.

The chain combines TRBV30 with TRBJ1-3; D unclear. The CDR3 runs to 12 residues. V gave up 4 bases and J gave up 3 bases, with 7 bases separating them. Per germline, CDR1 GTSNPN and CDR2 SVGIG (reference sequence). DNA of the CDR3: TGTGCCTGGAAGTTACGTGGAAACACCATATATTTT. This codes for CAWKLRGNTIYF.

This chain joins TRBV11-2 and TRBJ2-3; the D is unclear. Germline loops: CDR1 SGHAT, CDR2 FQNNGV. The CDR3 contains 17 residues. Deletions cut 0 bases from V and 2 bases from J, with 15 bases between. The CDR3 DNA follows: TGTGCCAGCAGCTTAGATCATAGGTTTTCTCACACAGATACGCAGTATTTT. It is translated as CASSLDHRFSHTDTQYF.

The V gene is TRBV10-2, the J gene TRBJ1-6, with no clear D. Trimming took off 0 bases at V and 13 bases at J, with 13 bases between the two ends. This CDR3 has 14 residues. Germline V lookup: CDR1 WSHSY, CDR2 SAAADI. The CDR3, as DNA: TGCGCCAGCAGTGAGTCGGGCAGCCCGAGGCCCCTCCACTTT. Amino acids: CASSESGSPRPLHF.

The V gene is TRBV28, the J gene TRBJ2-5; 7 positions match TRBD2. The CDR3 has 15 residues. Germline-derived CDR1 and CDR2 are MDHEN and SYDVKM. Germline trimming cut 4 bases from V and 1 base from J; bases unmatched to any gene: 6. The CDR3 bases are TGTGCCAGCAGTTCCTTCGGGGGGTCCCAAGAGACCCAGTACTTC. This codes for CASSSFGGSQETQYF.

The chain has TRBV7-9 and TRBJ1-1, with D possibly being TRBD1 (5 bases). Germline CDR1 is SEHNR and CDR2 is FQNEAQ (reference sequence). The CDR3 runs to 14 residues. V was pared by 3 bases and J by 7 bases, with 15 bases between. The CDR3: CASSFTGTLLEAFF. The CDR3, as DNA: TGTGCCAGCAGCTTTACCGGGACCCTCCTTGAAGCTTTCTTT.

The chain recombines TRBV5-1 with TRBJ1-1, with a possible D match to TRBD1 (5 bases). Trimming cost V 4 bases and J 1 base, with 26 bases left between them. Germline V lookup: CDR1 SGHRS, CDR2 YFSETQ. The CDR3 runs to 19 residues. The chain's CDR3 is CASSPRASQLVQGNTEAFF. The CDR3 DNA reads TGCGCCAGCAGCCCGCGGGCTTCGCAGCTGGTGCAGGGGAACACTGAAGCTTTCTTT.

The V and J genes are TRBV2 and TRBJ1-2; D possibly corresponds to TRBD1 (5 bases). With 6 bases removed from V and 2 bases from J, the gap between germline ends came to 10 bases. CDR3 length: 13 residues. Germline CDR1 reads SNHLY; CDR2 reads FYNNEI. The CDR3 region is CASRDDRNYGYTF. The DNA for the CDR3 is TGTGCCAGCAGGGATGACAGAAACTATGGCTACACCTTC.

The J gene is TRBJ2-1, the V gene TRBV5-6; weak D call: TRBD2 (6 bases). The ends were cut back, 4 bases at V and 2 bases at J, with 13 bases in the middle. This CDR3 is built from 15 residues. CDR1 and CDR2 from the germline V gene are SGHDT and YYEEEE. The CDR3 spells CASSPGLPAYNEQFF. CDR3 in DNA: TGTGCCAGCAGCCCGGGACTTCCAGCCTACAATGAGCAGTTCTTC.